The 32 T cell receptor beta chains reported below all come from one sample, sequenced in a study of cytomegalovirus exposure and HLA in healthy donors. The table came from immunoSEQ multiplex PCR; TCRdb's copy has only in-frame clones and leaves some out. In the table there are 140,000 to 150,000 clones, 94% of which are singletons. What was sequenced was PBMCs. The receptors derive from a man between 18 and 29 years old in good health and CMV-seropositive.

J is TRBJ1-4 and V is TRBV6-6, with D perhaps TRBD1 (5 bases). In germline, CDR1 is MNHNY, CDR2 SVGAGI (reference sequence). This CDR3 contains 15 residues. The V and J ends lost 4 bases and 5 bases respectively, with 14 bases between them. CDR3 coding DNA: TGTGCCAGCAGTTCCTCGGACAAGCCGAATGAAAAACTGTTTTTT. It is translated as CASSSSDKPNEKLFF.

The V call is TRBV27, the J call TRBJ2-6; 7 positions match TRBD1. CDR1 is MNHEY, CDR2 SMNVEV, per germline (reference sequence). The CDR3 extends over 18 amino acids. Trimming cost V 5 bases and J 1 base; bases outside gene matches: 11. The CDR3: CASSSFGRGLSGANVLTF. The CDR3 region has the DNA TGTGCCAGCAGTAGTTTCGGCAGGGGGTTATCTGGGGCCAACGTCCTGACTTTC.

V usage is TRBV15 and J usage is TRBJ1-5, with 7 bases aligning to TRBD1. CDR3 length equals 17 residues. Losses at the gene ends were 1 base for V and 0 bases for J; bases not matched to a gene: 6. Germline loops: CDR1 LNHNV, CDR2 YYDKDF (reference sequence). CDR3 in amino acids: CATSRGTGIYSNQPQHF. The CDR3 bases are TGTGCCACCAGCAGAGGGACAGGCATTTATAGCAATCAGCCCCAGCATTTT.

The CDR3 DNA sequence: TGTGCCACCCCTCCTAGCGGGAGAACAGATACGCAGTATTTT. Its protein is CATPPSGRTDTQYF. V is TRBV2 and J is TRBJ2-3; TRBD2 matches 10 bases. CDR3 length: 14 amino acids. The germline CDR1 and CDR2 sequences are SNHLY and FYNNEI. V lost 10 bases to trimming and J lost 3 bases; unmatched junction nucleotides: 7.

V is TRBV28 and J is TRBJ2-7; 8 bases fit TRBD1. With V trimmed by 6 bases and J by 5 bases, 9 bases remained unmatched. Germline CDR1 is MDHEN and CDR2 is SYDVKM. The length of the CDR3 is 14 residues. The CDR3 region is CASSSMDRDHEQYF. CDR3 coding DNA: TGTGCCAGCAGCTCCATGGACAGGGACCACGAGCAGTACTTC.

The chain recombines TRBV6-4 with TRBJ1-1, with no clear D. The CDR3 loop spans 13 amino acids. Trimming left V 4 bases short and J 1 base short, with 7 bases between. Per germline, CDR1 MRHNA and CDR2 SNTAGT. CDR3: CASSAGKNTEAFF. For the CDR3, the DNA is TGTGCCAGCAGTGCCGGGAAGAACACTGAAGCTTTCTTT.

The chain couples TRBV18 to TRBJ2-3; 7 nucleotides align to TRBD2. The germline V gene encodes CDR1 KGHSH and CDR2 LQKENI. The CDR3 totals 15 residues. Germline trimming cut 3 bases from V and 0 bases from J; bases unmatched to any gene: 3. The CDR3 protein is CASSPLAESTDTQYF. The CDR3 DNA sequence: TGTGCCAGCTCACCGCTAGCGGAAAGCACAGATACGCAGTATTTT. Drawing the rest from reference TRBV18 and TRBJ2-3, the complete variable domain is NAGVMQNPRHLVRRRGQEARLRCSPMKGHSHVYWYRQLPEEGLKFMVYLQKENIIDESGMPKERFSAEFPKEGPSILRIQQVVRGDSAAYFCASSPLAESTDTQYFGPGTRLTVL.

The CDR3 coding sequence is TGTGCCAGAAGCCCGAACCCCAGGGGTGGGACTGAAGCTTTCTTT. It translates to CARSPNPRGGTEAFF. The genes are TRBV5-3 and TRBJ1-1; a possible D gene is TRBD1 (6 bases). TRBV5-3 qualifies as an ORF whose function is uncertain. V was clipped by 4 bases and J by 5 bases, with 18 bases between them. CDR3 length: 15 amino acids.

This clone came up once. This CDR3 reads CASGPYSGLPSNEQFF. The CDR3 nucleotides are TGTGCCAGCGGGCCTTATAGCGGGCTACCCTCCAATGAGCAGTTCTTC. The chain recombines TRBV2 with TRBJ2-1; 7 bases map to TRBD2. V was clipped by 8 bases and J by 6 bases; unmatched bases: 16. Germline values: CDR1 SNHLY, CDR2 FYNNEI. The CDR3 loop spans 16 amino acids.

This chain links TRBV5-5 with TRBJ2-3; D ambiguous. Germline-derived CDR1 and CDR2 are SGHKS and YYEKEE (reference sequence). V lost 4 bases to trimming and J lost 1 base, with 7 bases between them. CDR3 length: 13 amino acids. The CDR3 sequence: CASSPGGTDTQYF. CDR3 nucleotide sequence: TGTGCCAGCAGCCCGGGTGGCACAGATACGCAGTATTTT.

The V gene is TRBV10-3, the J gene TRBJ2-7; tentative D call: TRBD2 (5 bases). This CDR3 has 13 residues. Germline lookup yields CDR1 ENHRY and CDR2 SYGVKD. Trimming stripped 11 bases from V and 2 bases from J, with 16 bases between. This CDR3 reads CASAKREPYEQYF. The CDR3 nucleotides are TGTGCCTCGGCCAAACGGGAACCCTACGAGCAGTACTTC.

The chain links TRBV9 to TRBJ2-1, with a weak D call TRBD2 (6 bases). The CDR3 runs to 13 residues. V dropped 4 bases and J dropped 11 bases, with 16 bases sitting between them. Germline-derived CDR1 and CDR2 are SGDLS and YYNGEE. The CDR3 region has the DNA TGTGCCAGCAGCCACAACCAGACTAGGAAGCAGTTCTTC. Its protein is CASSHNQTRKQFF. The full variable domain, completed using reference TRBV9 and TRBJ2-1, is DSGVTQTPKHLITATGQRVTLRCSPRSGDLSVYWYQQSLDQGLQFLIQYYNGEERAKGNILERFSAQQFPDLHSELNLSSLELGDSALYFCASSHNQTRKQFFGPGTRLTVL.

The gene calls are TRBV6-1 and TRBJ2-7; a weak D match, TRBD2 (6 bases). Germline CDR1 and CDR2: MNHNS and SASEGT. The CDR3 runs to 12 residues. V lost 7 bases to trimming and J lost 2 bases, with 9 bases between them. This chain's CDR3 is CASKEGPYEQYF. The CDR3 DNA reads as TGTGCCAGCAAGGAGGGTCCCTACGAGCAGTACTTC.

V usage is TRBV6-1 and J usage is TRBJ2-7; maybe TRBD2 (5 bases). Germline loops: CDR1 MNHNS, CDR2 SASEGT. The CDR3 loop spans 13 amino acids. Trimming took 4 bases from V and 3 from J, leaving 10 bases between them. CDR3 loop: CASSGGGGYEQYF. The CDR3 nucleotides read TGTGCCAGCAGTGGGGGTGGAGGCTACGAGCAGTACTTC.

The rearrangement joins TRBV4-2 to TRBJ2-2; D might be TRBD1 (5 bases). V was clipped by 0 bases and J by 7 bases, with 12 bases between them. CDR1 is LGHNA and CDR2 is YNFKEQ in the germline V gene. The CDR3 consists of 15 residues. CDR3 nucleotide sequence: TGTGCCAGCAGCCAAGATCCTAGGGGCGGCGGGGAGCTGTTTTTT. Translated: CASSQDPRGGGELFF.

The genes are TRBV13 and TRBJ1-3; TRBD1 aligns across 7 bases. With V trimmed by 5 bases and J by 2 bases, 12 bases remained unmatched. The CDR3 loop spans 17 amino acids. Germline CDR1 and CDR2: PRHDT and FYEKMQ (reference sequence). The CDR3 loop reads CASSQPYPGGTGNTIYF. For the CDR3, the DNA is TGTGCCAGCAGCCAACCTTATCCAGGGGGTACTGGAAACACCATATATTTT.

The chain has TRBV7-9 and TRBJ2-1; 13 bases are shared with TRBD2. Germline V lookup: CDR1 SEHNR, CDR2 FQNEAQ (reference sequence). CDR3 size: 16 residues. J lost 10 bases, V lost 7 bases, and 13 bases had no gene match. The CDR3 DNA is TGTGCCAGCATCCCTGCTACTAGCGGGAGGGCCTGGGAGCAGTTCTTC. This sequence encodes CASIPATSGRAWEQFF.

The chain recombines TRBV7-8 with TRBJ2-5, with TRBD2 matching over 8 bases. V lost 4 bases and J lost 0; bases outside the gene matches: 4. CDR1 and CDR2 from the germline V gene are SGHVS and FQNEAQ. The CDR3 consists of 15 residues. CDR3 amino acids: CASSSPLADQETQYF. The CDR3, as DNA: TGTGCCAGCAGCTCGCCACTAGCGGACCAAGAGACCCAGTACTTC.

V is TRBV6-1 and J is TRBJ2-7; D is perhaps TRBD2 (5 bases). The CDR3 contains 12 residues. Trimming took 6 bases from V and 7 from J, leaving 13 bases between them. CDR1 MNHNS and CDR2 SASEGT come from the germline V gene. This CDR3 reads CASRTPGDEQYF. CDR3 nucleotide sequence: TGTGCCAGCAGGACTCCCGGGGATGAGCAGTACTTC.

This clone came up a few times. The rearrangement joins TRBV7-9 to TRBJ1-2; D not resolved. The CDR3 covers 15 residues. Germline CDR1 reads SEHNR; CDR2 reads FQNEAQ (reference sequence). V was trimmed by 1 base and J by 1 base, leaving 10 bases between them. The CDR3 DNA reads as TGTGCCAGCAGCTTAGGTACAGCCCTTAACTATGGCTACACCTTC. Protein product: CASSLGTALNYGYTF.

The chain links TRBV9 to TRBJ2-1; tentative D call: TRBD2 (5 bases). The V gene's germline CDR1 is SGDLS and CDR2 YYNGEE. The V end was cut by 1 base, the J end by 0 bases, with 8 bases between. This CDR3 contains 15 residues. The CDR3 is CASSVPGTSYNEQFF. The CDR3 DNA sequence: TGTGCCAGCAGCGTACCGGGAACCTCCTACAATGAGCAGTTCTTC.

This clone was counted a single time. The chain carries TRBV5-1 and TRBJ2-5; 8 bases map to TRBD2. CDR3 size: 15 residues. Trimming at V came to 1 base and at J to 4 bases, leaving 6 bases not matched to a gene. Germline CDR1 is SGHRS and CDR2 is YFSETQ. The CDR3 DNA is TGCGCCAGCAGCTTGTCCGGGACTAGTCTAGAGACCCAGTACTTC. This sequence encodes CASSLSGTSLETQYF.

Written as DNA, the CDR3 is TGTGCCAGCAGCTTGTGGGCGGGAGGGATAGCAGATACGCAGTATTTT. Its protein is CASSLWAGGIADTQYF. The V gene is TRBV5-4, the J gene TRBJ2-3; 9 nucleotides match TRBD2. CDR3 length: 16 residues. V shed 1 base, J shed 4 bases, and the junction held 7 bases outside the gene matches. In germline, CDR1 is SGHNT, CDR2 YYREEE (reference sequence).

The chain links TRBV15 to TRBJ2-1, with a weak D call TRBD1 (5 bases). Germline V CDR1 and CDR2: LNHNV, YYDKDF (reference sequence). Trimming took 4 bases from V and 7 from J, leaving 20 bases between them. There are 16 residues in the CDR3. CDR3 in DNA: TGTGCCACCAGCACAGGCCCCCATCAGGGCGCGAATGAGCAGTTCTTC. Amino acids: CATSTGPHQGANEQFF.

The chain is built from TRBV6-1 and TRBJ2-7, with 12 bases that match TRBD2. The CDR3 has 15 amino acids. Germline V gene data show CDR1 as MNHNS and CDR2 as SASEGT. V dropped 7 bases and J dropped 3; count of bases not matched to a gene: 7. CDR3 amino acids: CASTEQTSGSYEQYF. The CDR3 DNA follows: TGTGCCAGCACTGAGCAGACTAGCGGGAGCTACGAGCAGTACTTC.

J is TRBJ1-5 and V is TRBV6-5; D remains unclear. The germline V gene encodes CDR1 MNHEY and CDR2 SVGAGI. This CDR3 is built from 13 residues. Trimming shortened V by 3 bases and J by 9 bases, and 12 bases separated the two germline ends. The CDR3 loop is CASSYEGQGPQHF. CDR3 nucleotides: TGTGCCAGCAGTTATGAGGGCCAAGGGCCCCAGCATTTT.

Here the CDR3 reads CATYGLAGGNEQFF. The CDR3 DNA sequence: TGTGCCACCTACGGACTAGCGGGAGGGAATGAGCAGTTCTTC. The chain combines TRBV6-5 with TRBJ2-1; 15 nucleotides agree with TRBD2. CDR1 and CDR2 (germline): MNHEY, SVGAGI. This CDR3 contains 14 residues. The V and J ends lost 10 bases and 7 bases, in that order; junction bases with no gene match: 5.

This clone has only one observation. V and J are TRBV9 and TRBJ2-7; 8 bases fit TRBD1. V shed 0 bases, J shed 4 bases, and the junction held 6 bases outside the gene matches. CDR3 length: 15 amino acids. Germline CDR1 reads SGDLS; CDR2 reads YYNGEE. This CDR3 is CASSVEAHRGYEQYF. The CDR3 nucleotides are TGTGCCAGCAGCGTAGAAGCCCACAGGGGGTACGAGCAGTACTTC.

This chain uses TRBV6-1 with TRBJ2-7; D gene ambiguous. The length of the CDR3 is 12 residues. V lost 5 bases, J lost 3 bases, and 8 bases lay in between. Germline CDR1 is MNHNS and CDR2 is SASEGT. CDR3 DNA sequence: TGTGCCAGCAGTTCGAGCGACTACGAGCAGTACTTC. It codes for CASSSSDYEQYF.

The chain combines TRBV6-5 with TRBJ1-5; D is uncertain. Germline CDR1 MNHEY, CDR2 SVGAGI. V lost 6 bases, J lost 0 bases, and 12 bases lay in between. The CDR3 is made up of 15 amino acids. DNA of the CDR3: TGTGCCAGCAGACCAGGACTTAATAGCAATCAGCCCCAGCATTTT. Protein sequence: CASRPGLNSNQPQHF.

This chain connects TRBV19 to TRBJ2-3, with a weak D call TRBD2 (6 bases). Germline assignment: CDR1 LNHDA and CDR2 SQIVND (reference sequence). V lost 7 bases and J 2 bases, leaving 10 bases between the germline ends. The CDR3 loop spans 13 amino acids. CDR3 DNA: TGTGCCAGTAAAAGGAGGGACACAGATACGCAGTATTTT. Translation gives CASKRRDTDTQYF.

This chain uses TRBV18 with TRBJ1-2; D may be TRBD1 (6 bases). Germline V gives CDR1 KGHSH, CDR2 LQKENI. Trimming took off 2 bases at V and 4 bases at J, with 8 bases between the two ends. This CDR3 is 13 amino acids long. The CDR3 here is CASSPGGVYGYTF. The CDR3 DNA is TGTGCCAGCTCACCAGGGGGCGTCTATGGCTACACCTTC. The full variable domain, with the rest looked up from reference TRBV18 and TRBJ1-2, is NAGVMQNPRHLVRRRGQEARLRCSPMKGHSHVYWYRQLPEEGLKFMVYLQKENIIDESGMPKERFSAEFPKEGPSILRIQQVVRGDSAAYFCASSPGGVYGYTFGSGTRLTVV.